Below, 16 T cell receptor beta chains from the same sample are listed, as sequenced in a study of control samples from healthy donors and cancer patients. Repertoires were generated with immunoSEQ multiplex PCR, while TCRdb's copy carries only in-frame clones and drops some. The data contain 140,000 or so clones, around 86% of them seen just once; the ten biggest clones take up over 4.5%. Sample: blood. Every receptor here comes from a man younger than 40 in good health.

This chain links TRBV19 with TRBJ2-3; D is possibly TRBD2 (6 bases). Trimming took off 7 bases at V and 2 bases at J, with 10 bases between the two ends. This CDR3 has 13 residues. CDR1 LNHDA and CDR2 SQIVND come from the germline V gene (reference sequence). The CDR3 loop reads CASTAGSTDTQYF. DNA of the CDR3: TGTGCCAGTACGGCGGGGTCCACAGATACGCAGTATTTT.

V and J are TRBV27 and TRBJ2-5; D gene unclear. Germline CDR1 reads MNHEY; CDR2 reads SMNVEV (reference sequence). The germline V and J ends were trimmed by 6 bases and 3 bases, with 14 bases remaining between them. This CDR3 is 14 amino acids long. This CDR3 reads CASRPPDLKETQYF. DNA for the CDR3: TGTGCCAGCAGGCCCCCCGACTTAAAAGAGACCCAGTACTTC.

The V and J genes are TRBV12-5 and TRBJ2-7; 7 bases match TRBD2. Germline-derived CDR1 and CDR2 are LGHNT and FRNRAP. J lost 4 bases, V lost 0 bases, and 6 bases had no gene match. The CDR3 covers 15 residues. The CDR3 DNA sequence: TGTGCTAGTGGTTTGGTAAACCGGGAGGAGTACGAGCAGTACTTC. It translates to CASGLVNREEYEQYF. The full variable domain, rest sourced from reference TRBV12-5 and TRBJ2-7, is DARVTQTPRHKVTEMGQEVTMRCQPILGHNTVFWYRQTMMQGLELLAYFRNRAPLDDSGMPKDRFSAEMPDATLATLKIQPSEPRDSAVYFCASGLVNREEYEQYFGPGTRLTVT.

The chain uses TRBV4-2 and TRBJ1-4; D is uncertain. The CDR3 spans 17 residues. Per the germline V gene, CDR1 is LGHNA and CDR2 is YNFKEQ. The V and J ends lost 1 base and 4 bases respectively, with 16 bases between them. CDR3 nucleotide sequence: TGTGCCAGCAGCCAAGGGGCAGGTATGGAGGTTAATGAAAAACTGTTTTTT. Protein sequence: CASSQGAGMEVNEKLFF.

The V gene is TRBV7-8, the J gene TRBJ1-5; D not resolved. The CDR3 is made up of 14 amino acids. Germline V gene data show CDR1 as SGHVS and CDR2 as FQNEAQ. Trimming took off 6 bases at V and 4 bases at J, with 13 bases between the two ends. In nucleotides, the CDR3 is TGTGCCAGCAGTTACCGGGCCGTAAATCAGCCCCAGCATTTT. Amino acid sequence: CASSYRAVNQPQHF.

This clone was recorded once. The CDR3 DNA is TGTGCCAGCAGCGGCTCCTCCGGGACAGGTCCCTACGAGCAGTACTTC. Translating it yields CASSGSSGTGPYEQYF. The genes are TRBV7-2 and TRBJ2-7; 8 bases are shared with TRBD1. The V and J ends lost 5 bases and 2 bases, in that order; junction bases with no gene match: 11. CDR1 is SGHTA and CDR2 is FQGNSA in the germline V gene. The CDR3 length is 16 residues.

In nucleotides, the CDR3 is TGCGCCAGCAGAACGGGGGGGCCAAAAGAGACCCAGTACTTC. This gives the protein CASRTGGPKETQYF. The chain joins TRBV5-1 to TRBJ2-5; 8 bases agree with TRBD2. Germline CDR1 and CDR2: SGHRS and YFSETQ. This CDR3 spans 14 amino acids. Trimming at V came to 5 bases and at J to 3 bases, leaving 6 bases not matched to a gene.

V and J are TRBV25-1 and TRBJ2-2; unclear D gene. Trimming pared 0 bases from V and 4 bases from J, leaving 6 bases between. The CDR3 consists of 14 residues. Per germline, CDR1 MGHDK and CDR2 SYGVNS. For the CDR3, the DNA is TGTGCCAGCAGTGAATATCCACTCACCGGGGAGCTGTTTTTT. It codes for CASSEYPLTGELFF.

The chain has TRBV3-1 (or the pseudogene TRBV3-2) and TRBJ2-7; D gene uncertain. CDR3 length equals 14 residues. Trimming stripped 1 base from V and 2 bases from J, with 9 bases between. Germline-derived CDR1 and CDR2 are LGHDT and YNNKEL (reference sequence). DNA for the CDR3: TGTGCCAGCAGCCAAGTTGGCAGTACCTACGAGCAGTACTTC. Translation gives CASSQVGSTYEQYF.

This chain joins TRBV9 and TRBJ2-7, with D possibly called TRBD1 or TRBD2 (6 bases each). The CDR3 is made up of 18 amino acids. Germline CDR1 is SGDLS and CDR2 is YYNGEE. Trimming stripped 4 bases from V and 5 bases from J, with 28 bases between. The CDR3 nucleotides read TGTGCCAGCAGCCCCCGGCTTTTGTGGGGGGCCCCTAACCACGAGCAGTACTTC. It specifies CASSPRLLWGAPNHEQYF.

The V and J genes are TRBV18 and TRBJ1-2, with D maybe TRBD1 (6 bases). Germline V gives CDR1 KGHSH, CDR2 LQKENI. The CDR3 is 13 amino acids. V lost 5 bases and J 3 bases, leaving 10 bases between the germline ends. The CDR3, as DNA: TGTGCCAGCTCATACCGACAGGACTATGGCTACACCTTC. This gives the protein CASSYRQDYGYTF.

The V gene is TRBV3-1 (or the pseudogene TRBV3-2), the J gene TRBJ2-6; D is uncertain. V was trimmed by 2 bases and J by 0 bases, leaving 5 bases between them. The germline V gene encodes CDR1 LGHDT and CDR2 YNNKEL (reference sequence). The CDR3 sequence is 15 residues long. For the CDR3, the DNA is TGTGCCAGCAGCCAACTGGGCTCTGGGGCCAACGTCCTGACTTTC. It is translated as CASSQLGSGANVLTF.

This clone came up once. The rearrangement links TRBV9 to TRBJ2-1, with D possibly TRBD2 on 6 matching bases. Per the germline V gene, CDR1 is SGDLS and CDR2 is YYNGEE. This CDR3 spans 15 amino acids. The V and J ends lost 6 bases and 4 bases respectively, with 17 bases between them. CDR3 region: CASTGGRGGYNEQFF. DNA for the CDR3: TGTGCCAGCACCGGCGGGCGGGGAGGATACAATGAGCAGTTCTTC.

The chain couples TRBV11-3 to TRBJ2-1; D is perhaps TRBD2 (7 bases). The ends were cut back, 5 bases at V and 5 bases at J, with 13 bases in the middle. Germline V gene sequence: CDR1 SGHNT, CDR2 YENEEA. The CDR3 sequence is 14 residues long. The CDR3 loop reads CASSDGGPHNEQFF. The DNA for the CDR3 is TGTGCCAGCAGCGACGGGGGGCCGCACAATGAGCAGTTCTTC.

V usage is TRBV5-1 and J usage is TRBJ2-7; the D is unclear. V was trimmed by 3 bases and J by 3 bases, leaving 10 bases between them. The germline CDR1 and CDR2 sequences are SGHRS and YFSETQ. This CDR3 spans 13 amino acids. The CDR3 loop reads CASSSTTDYEQYF. In DNA, the CDR3 is TGCGCCAGCAGCTCCACCACAGACTACGAGCAGTACTTC.

This chain uses TRBV6-6 with TRBJ2-2; D is uncertain. This CDR3 has 15 residues. Deletions cut 2 bases from V and 1 base from J, with 8 bases between. Germline CDR1 reads MNHNY; CDR2 reads SVGAGI (reference sequence). The CDR3 loop reads CASSYGNRNTGELFF. CDR3 coding DNA: TGTGCCAGCAGTTACGGTAACAGGAACACCGGGGAGCTGTTTTTT.